This T cell receptor beta chain was sequenced in a study of blood T cell repertoires in COVID-19. Germline V CDR1 and CDR2: LNHDA, SQIVND (reference sequence). The CDR3 runs to 15 residues. V lost 5 bases and J lost 4; bases outside the gene matches: 6. Sequenced by immunoSEQ multiplex PCR; TCRdb stores in-frame clones only, minus some. The sample has about 68,000 clones, roughly 89% seen once. The sequence was obtained from a man between 50 and 59 years old with active COVID-19. V is TRBV19 and J is TRBJ1-5, with 9 nucleotides matching TRBD1. The sequencing sample was made of peripheral blood. CDR3 sequence reads: CASSPIDRGNQPQHF. The CDR3 region has the DNA TGTGCCAGTAGTCCCATCGACAGGGGGAATCAGCCCCAGCATTTT.